The rows below give T cell receptor beta chains drawn from one sample of a study of blood T cell repertoires in COVID-19. Produced via immunoSEQ multiplex PCR; TCRdb's table is partial and in-frame only. This sample yields almost 350,000 clones, of which roughly nine tenths are seen a single time; 3% to 4.5% belongs to the top ten. The specimen sequenced was peripheral blood. All receptors come from a woman in her sixties or seventies with COVID-19, enrolled during active disease. CDR3s include the opening cysteine and the closing phenylalanine or tryptophan. D genes are given only for firm matches. Not all rows give a size; the values are once, few, many and, for expanded clones, a class.

D gene: -; clone size: -; J gene: TRBJ1-2; V gene: TRBV30; CDR3 protein: CAWSRPRTVDYGYTF; CDR3 DNA: TGTGCCTGGAGTCGACCGAGAACAGTGGACTATGGCTACACCTTC
D gene: -; clone size: -; J gene: TRBJ2-7; V gene: TRBV10-3; CDR3 protein: CAISNYTEQYF; CDR3 DNA: TGTGCCATCAGTAACTACACCGAGCAGTACTTC
D gene: -; clone size: -; J gene: TRBJ2-2; V gene: TRBV21-1; CDR3 protein: CASSRKLQGPRVTGELFF; CDR3 DNA: TGTGCCAGCAGCAGAAAGCTTCAGGGGCCCCGAGTCACCGGGGAGCTGTTTTTT
D gene: -; clone size: few; J gene: TRBJ1-6; V gene: TRBV12-3/TRBV12-4; CDR3 protein: CASSFQGNSPLHF; CDR3 DNA: TGTGCCAGCAGTTTCCAGGGTAATTCACCCCTCCACTTT
D gene: TRBD1; clone size: -; J gene: TRBJ1-2; V gene: TRBV7-9; CDR3 protein: CASSLRQGESGVYTF; CDR3 DNA: TGTGCCAGCAGCTTAAGACAGGGGGAATCGGGAGTCTACACCTTC
D gene: TRBD2; clone size: -; J gene: TRBJ2-1; V gene: TRBV4-1; CDR3 protein: CASSQVPSGGPSSYNEQFF; CDR3 DNA: TGCGCCAGCAGCCAAGTGCCTAGCGGGGGGCCGAGCTCCTACAATGAGCAGTTCTTC
D gene: TRBD1; clone size: -; J gene: TRBJ2-7; V gene: TRBV27; CDR3 protein: CASSSMRQGTYEQYF; CDR3 DNA: TGTGCCAGCAGTTCTATGAGACAGGGAACCTACGAGCAGTACTTC
D gene: -; clone size: -; J gene: TRBJ1-6; V gene: TRBV6-1; CDR3 protein: CASSEGTDNSPLHF; CDR3 DNA: TGTGCCAGCAGTGAAGGGACAGATAATTCACCCCTCCACTTT
D gene: TRBD1; clone size: -; J gene: TRBJ1-3; V gene: TRBV4-1; CDR3 protein: CASSEGQGIGVSGNTIYF; CDR3 DNA: TGCGCCAGCAGCGAGGGACAGGGGATAGGAGTCTCTGGAAACACCATATATTTT
D gene: -; clone size: -; J gene: TRBJ1-1; V gene: TRBV6-5; CDR3 protein: CASSLTGTTTEAFF; CDR3 DNA: TGTGCCAGCAGCCTCACAGGGACCACCACTGAAGCTTTCTTT
D gene: -; clone size: -; J gene: TRBJ1-5; V gene: TRBV6-5; CDR3 protein: CASSFVGSGQPQHF; CDR3 DNA: TGTGCCAGCAGTTTCGTAGGTTCAGGGCAGCCCCAGCATTTT
D gene: TRBD1; clone size: -; J gene: TRBJ1-2; V gene: TRBV5-6; CDR3 protein: CASSFRQGAWGYTF; CDR3 DNA: TGTGCCAGCAGCTTCAGACAGGGGGCGTGGGGCTACACCTTC
D gene: -; clone size: -; J gene: TRBJ2-3; V gene: TRBV28; CDR3 protein: CASSLVADTQYF; CDR3 DNA: TGTGCCAGCAGTTTGGTAGCAGATACGCAGTATTTT
D gene: TRBD2; clone size: -; J gene: TRBJ2-5; V gene: TRBV4-2; CDR3 protein: CASSQVLAGRQETQYF; CDR3 DNA: TGTGCCAGCAGCCAAGTGCTAGCGGGGCGGCAAGAGACCCAGTACTTC
D gene: -; clone size: -; J gene: TRBJ2-1; V gene: TRBV10-3; CDR3 protein: CAISGEAEQFF; CDR3 DNA: TGTGCCATCAGTGGAGAAGCTGAGCAGTTCTTC
D gene: TRBD2; clone size: -; J gene: TRBJ2-2; V gene: TRBV5-4; CDR3 protein: CASSASGGPTGELFF; CDR3 DNA: TGTGCCAGCAGCGCGAGCGGGGGGCCTACCGGGGAGCTGTTTTTT
D gene: TRBD1; clone size: -; J gene: TRBJ1-1; V gene: TRBV29-1; CDR3 protein: CSVTGGAFF; CDR3 DNA: TGCAGCGTTACAGGGGGGGCTTTCTTT
D gene: -; clone size: -; J gene: TRBJ1-4; V gene: TRBV18; CDR3 protein: CASSPQPGGELFF; CDR3 DNA: TGTGCCAGCTCACCCCAGCCGGGAGGGGAACTGTTTTTT
D gene: -; clone size: -; J gene: TRBJ1-2; V gene: TRBV4-1; CDR3 protein: CASSQVAVVTSGYTF; CDR3 DNA: TGCGCCAGCAGCCAAGTCGCGGTTGTCACCTCGGGCTACACCTTC
D gene: TRBD1; clone size: -; J gene: TRBJ1-1; V gene: TRBV7-9; CDR3 protein: CASSLTGDGGTEAFF; CDR3 DNA: TGTGCCAGCAGCTTGACAGGGGATGGAGGCACTGAAGCTTTCTTT
D gene: TRBD2; clone size: -; J gene: TRBJ2-2; V gene: TRBV3-1/TRBV3-2; CDR3 protein: CASSQSRGGFTGELFF; CDR3 DNA: TGTGCCAGCAGCCAGAGTCGGGGGGGCTTTACCGGGGAGCTGTTTTTT
D gene: -; clone size: -; J gene: TRBJ1-1; V gene: TRBV30; CDR3 protein: CAWSVPGGTEAFF; CDR3 DNA: TGTGCCTGGAGTGTACCGGGGGGGACTGAAGCTTTCTTT
D gene: -; clone size: -; J gene: TRBJ1-3; V gene: TRBV27; CDR3 protein: CASSFQFGNTIYF; CDR3 DNA: TGTGCCAGCAGTTTCCAGTTTGGAAACACCATATATTTT
D gene: TRBD1; clone size: -; J gene: TRBJ1-4; V gene: TRBV25-1; CDR3 protein: CASSSYRGRSEKLFF; CDR3 DNA: TGTGCCAGCAGTTCTTACAGGGGGCGAAGTGAAAAACTGTTTTTT
D gene: -; clone size: once; J gene: TRBJ2-3; V gene: TRBV9; CDR3 protein: CASSETGTPSPDTQYF; CDR3 DNA: TGTGCCAGCAGCGAGACCGGGACTCCGTCCCCAGATACGCAGTATTTT
D gene: TRBD1; clone size: -; J gene: TRBJ2-4; V gene: TRBV5-1; CDR3 protein: CASSWGTGENIQYF; CDR3 DNA: TGCGCCAGCAGCTGGGGGACAGGGGAAAACATTCAGTACTTC
D gene: -; clone size: -; J gene: TRBJ1-6; V gene: TRBV7-3; CDR3 protein: CASSPRGAGLNSPLHF; CDR3 DNA: TGTGCCAGCAGTCCCCGGGGGGCTGGACTCAATTCACCCCTCCACTTT
D gene: -; clone size: -; J gene: TRBJ2-5; V gene: TRBV5-1; CDR3 protein: CASSRGSQETQYF; CDR3 DNA: TGCGCCAGCAGCAGGGGGTCCCAAGAGACCCAGTACTTC
D gene: -; clone size: -; J gene: TRBJ1-2; V gene: TRBV19; CDR3 protein: CASISGGFSNYGYTF; CDR3 DNA: TGTGCCAGTATCTCGGGTGGTTTCAGCAACTATGGCTACACCTTC